What follows are 19 T cell receptor beta chains derived from one specimen sequenced in a study of T cell responses to AZD1222 COVID-19 vaccine. Only in-frame clones appear in the TCRdb table, and some are missing; sequencing was by immunoSEQ multiplex PCR. The sample records about 180,000 clones, approximately 90% being singletons. The sequences come from peripheral blood, collected on day 0 of AZD1222 vaccination. The receptors shown here come from an adult in good health.

V and J are TRBV6-5 and TRBJ2-7, with TRBD1 identical over 7 bases. CDR1 and CDR2 from the germline V gene are MNHEY and SVGAGI. The CDR3 spans 12 residues. Trimming took 8 bases from V and 6 from J; bases not matched to a gene: 7. The CDR3 DNA is TGTGCCAGCGAAGCCCCAGGGGGCGAGCAGTACTTC. The encoded protein is CASEAPGGEQYF.

The chain is built from TRBV6-5 and TRBJ1-1; no definite D call. The CDR3 consists of 13 residues. V was clipped by 0 bases and J by 5 bases, with 7 bases between them. Germline CDR1 reads MNHEY; CDR2 reads SVGAGI. The CDR3 nucleotides are TGTGCCAGCAGTTACTCCCGGGCTACTGAAGCTTTCTTT. This translates into CASSYSRATEAFF.

This chain joins TRBV4-2 and TRBJ2-3; maybe TRBD2 (5 bases). Per the germline V gene, CDR1 is LGHNA and CDR2 is YNFKEQ. The V end lost 3 bases, the J end lost 0 bases, and 16 bases lay between the germline ends. The CDR3 sequence is 17 residues long. This chain's CDR3 is CASSQAGLSSSTDTQYF. DNA of the CDR3: TGTGCCAGCAGCCAGGCTGGACTTTCCTCTAGCACAGATACGCAGTATTTT.

This chain joins TRBV2 and TRBJ1-1; D is ambiguous. The CDR3 is 14 amino acids. The V and J ends lost 7 bases and 0 bases respectively, with 12 bases between them. CDR1 is SNHLY, CDR2 FYNNEI, per germline. In DNA form, the CDR3 reads TGTGCCAGCAAGGAGGGTACGGTGAACACTGAAGCTTTCTTT. Encoded protein: CASKEGTVNTEAFF. The whole variable domain, filled in from reference TRBV2 and TRBJ1-1, reads EPEVTQTPSHQVTQMGQEVILRCVPISNHLYFYWYRQILGQKVEFLVSFYNNEISEKSEIFDDQFSVERPDGSNFTLKIRSTKLEDSAMYFCASKEGTVNTEAFFGQGTRLTVV.

The chain carries TRBV6-4 and TRBJ2-2; D perhaps matches TRBD1 (5 bases). The germline V gene has CDR1 MRHNA and CDR2 SNTAGT. The CDR3 loop spans 14 amino acids. Trimming cost V 3 bases and J 3 bases, with 8 bases left between them. Here the CDR3 reads CASSERGDTGELFF. In DNA form, the CDR3 reads TGTGCCAGCAGTGAAAGGGGTGACACCGGGGAGCTGTTTTTT.

This clone is a singleton in its sample. The rearrangement joins TRBV4-2 to TRBJ2-2; TRBD2 agrees at 7 bases. The trim removed 8 bases at V and 2 bases at J, leaving 5 bases unmatched. The CDR3 extends over 14 amino acids. CDR1 is LGHNA and CDR2 is YNFKEQ in the germline V gene. Here the CDR3 reads CASRLAVNTGELFF. In DNA, the CDR3 is TGTGCCAGCCGGCTAGCGGTCAACACCGGGGAGCTGTTTTTT.

The chain joins TRBV5-1 to TRBJ2-7; D may be TRBD1 (6 bases). The CDR3 is 14 amino acids. The ends were cut back, 4 bases at V and 2 bases at J, with 13 bases in the middle. The germline gives CDR1 SGHRS, CDR2 YFSETQ. CDR3 DNA: TGCGCCAGCAGCCCACAGGGTGCCCCCTACGAGCAGTACTTC. Residues: CASSPQGAPYEQYF.

The chain joins TRBV7-7 to TRBJ1-2, with no clear D. There are 12 residues in the CDR3. CDR1 and CDR2 from the germline V gene are SSHAT and FNYEAQ (reference sequence). V gave up 3 bases and J gave up 1 base, with 3 bases separating them. The CDR3 is CASSFLNYGYTF. CDR3 DNA: TGTGCCAGCAGCTTCCTTAACTATGGCTACACCTTC.

The chain links TRBV3-1 (or the pseudogene TRBV3-2) to TRBJ2-3; no definite D call. Per the germline V gene, CDR1 is LGHDT and CDR2 is YNNKEL (reference sequence). The CDR3 covers 14 residues. V lost 1 base to trimming and J lost 2 bases, with 7 bases between them. The CDR3 DNA is TGTGCCAGCAGCCAAGGCCACCACACAGATACGCAGTATTTT. It translates to CASSQGHHTDTQYF.

The chain is built from TRBV7-2 and TRBJ2-1; 7 bases line up with TRBD2. The CDR3 is 13 residues long. Germline lookup yields CDR1 SGHTA and CDR2 FQGNSA. V trimming: 1 base; J trimming: 7 bases; junction bases outside the gene matches: 1. The CDR3 nucleotides read TGTGCCAGCAGCTTAGATAGCGGGAATGAGCAGTTCTTC. Its translation is CASSLDSGNEQFF. The complete variable domain, with remaining parts taken from reference TRBV7-2 and TRBJ2-1, reads GAGVSQSPSNKVTEKGKDVELRCDPISGHTALYWYRQSLGQGLEFLIYFQGNSAPDKSGLPSDRFSAERTGGSVSTLTIQRTQQEDSAVYLCASSLDSGNEQFFGPGTRLTVL.

This clone is a singleton in its sample. The rearrangement joins TRBV5-5 to TRBJ1-6; D gene unclear. V was cut by 0 bases and J by 1 base, with 5 bases left in between. The CDR3 extends over 15 amino acids. Per germline, CDR1 SGHKS and CDR2 YYEKEE (reference sequence). CDR3 amino acids: CASSLGWSYNSPLHF. The CDR3 DNA reads as TGTGCCAGCAGCTTGGGTTGGTCCTATAATTCACCCCTCCACTTT.

This clone was recorded only once. V gene TRBV25-1 combines with J gene TRBJ2-7; TRBD2 aligns across 10 bases. Germline V gene data show CDR1 as MGHDK and CDR2 as SYGVNS. The CDR3 is made up of 14 amino acids. Trimming took 2 bases from V and 7 from J; bases not matched to a gene: 5. The CDR3 is CASSESGRAGEQYF. DNA for the CDR3: TGTGCCAGCAGTGAAAGCGGGAGGGCCGGGGAGCAGTACTTC.

In the case of this clone: The junction does not match germline at one end; this may be a read error. The CDR3 protein is CASSVAAGANTGELFF. CDR3 DNA: TGTGCCAGCAGCGTAGCGGCGGGAGCGAATACCGGGGAGCTGTTTTTT. The gene calls are TRBV9 and TRBJ2-2, with 7 bases aligning to TRBD2. CDR3 length equals 16 residues. Per germline, CDR1 SGDLS and CDR2 YYNGEE.

The chain joins TRBV11-2 to TRBJ2-1; possible D gene TRBD1, 6 bases. V lost 4 bases to trimming and J lost 5 bases, with 9 bases between them. The V gene's germline CDR1 is SGHAT and CDR2 FQNNGV. The CDR3 has 13 residues. Here the CDR3 DNA reads TGTGCCAGCAGCTATCAGGGGCACAATGAGCAGTTCTTC. This codes for CASSYQGHNEQFF.

The chain recombines TRBV12-5 with TRBJ2-3; D unclear. Germline values: CDR1 LGHNT, CDR2 FRNRAP. The CDR3 contains 11 residues. V was cut by 6 bases and J by 3 bases, with 4 bases left in between. CDR3 region: CASGETDTQYF. CDR3 coding DNA: TGTGCTAGTGGAGAGACAGATACGCAGTATTTT.

The J gene is TRBJ2-7, the V gene TRBV18; TRBD2 matches at 11 bases. V dropped 8 bases and J dropped 4; count of bases not matched to a gene: 7. The CDR3 sequence is 14 residues long. The germline V gene has CDR1 KGHSH and CDR2 LQKENI. Written as DNA, the CDR3 is TGTGCCAGCCAACAAACTAGCGGGAGTTACGAGCAGTACTTC. Translation: CASQQTSGSYEQYF.

CDR3 in DNA: TGTGCCAGCAGCTTAGGGGCAGGGGGCTACACCGGGGAGCTGTTTTTT. Its translation is CASSLGAGGYTGELFF. The chain uses TRBV7-2 and TRBJ2-2; 8 positions agree with TRBD1. This CDR3 region has 16 residues. The trim removed 1 base at V and 3 bases at J, leaving 4 bases unmatched. The germline gives CDR1 SGHTA, CDR2 FQGNSA.

The chain joins TRBV5-1 to TRBJ1-2, with 7 positions matching TRBD1. V gave up 3 bases and J gave up 5 bases; unmatched junction bases: 16. This CDR3 is 17 amino acids long. CDR1 SGHRS and CDR2 YFSETQ come from the germline V gene. CDR3 sequence reads: CASSSQTGTINWYGYTF. The CDR3 nucleotides are TGCGCCAGCAGCTCTCAGACAGGGACCATAAATTGGTATGGCTACACCTTC.

The V and J genes are TRBV10-3 and TRBJ1-1, with D perhaps matching TRBD1 (5 bases). Germline CDR1 reads ENHRY; CDR2 reads SYGVKD. This CDR3 is 13 amino acids long. With 4 bases removed from V and 6 bases from J, the gap between germline ends came to 12 bases. CDR3 loop: CAISAGTPPEAFF. As DNA, the CDR3 is TGTGCCATCAGTGCCGGGACCCCGCCTGAAGCTTTCTTT.